Presented here are 26 T cell receptor beta chains from one specimen sequenced in a study of metastatic and nonmetastatic thyroid tumors. Thyroid surgery had not been preceded by any treatment in any patient. TCRdb redid the clone calls on the PCR reads using MiXCR. The sample carries some 15,000 clones, around 33% recorded once. Sequenced: tumor tissue. These receptors came from a male donor with papillary thyroid cancer or a benign thyroid nodule (not recorded which). Some clones in this sample may be carry-over from other donors' samples.

The rearrangement uses TRBV4-1 and TRBJ1-2; 11 bases agree with TRBD1. This CDR3 region has 15 residues. The germline CDR1 and CDR2 sequences are MGHRA and YSYEKL. The V segment lost 5 bases and the J segment 3 bases; nucleotides outside the gene matches: 5. As DNA, the CDR3 is TGCGCCAGCAGCTCGTCGGGACAGGGGGACTATGGCTACACCTTC. It yields the protein CASSSSGQGDYGYTF.

This chain links TRBV11-2 with TRBJ2-2; tentatively, D is TRBD2 (6 bases). Germline CDR1 is SGHAT and CDR2 is FQNNGV. V lost 8 bases and J lost 0, with 7 bases in between. This CDR3 region has 13 residues. CDR3 loop: CASGGTNTGELFF. The CDR3 region has the DNA TGTGCCAGCGGCGGGACGAACACCGGGGAGCTGTTTTTT.

This clone showed up just once. The chain's CDR3 is CASSAFPLPNTGELFF. The CDR3 nucleotides read TGTGCCAGCAGTGCCTTTCCCCTTCCGAACACCGGGGAGCTGTTTTTT. The chain carries TRBV6-4 and TRBJ2-2; D gene ambiguous. Deletions cut 4 bases from V and 0 bases from J, with 12 bases between. Per germline, CDR1 MRHNA and CDR2 SNTAGT. The CDR3 is 16 residues long.

There are many counts of this clone. This could be a read error, since a much larger clone is one nucleotide away. The sample holds other DNA sequences that translate to the same CDR3. The gene calls are TRBV6-1 and TRBJ2-1, with 10 bases that match TRBD1. V was pared by 5 bases and J by 12 bases, with 16 bases of the junction left unmatched. Per germline, CDR1 MNHNS and CDR2 SASEGT. This CDR3 region has 16 residues. The CDR3 DNA reads as TGTGCCAGCAGTAGAATCCGGGACAGGGGTCCGGGAGGGCAGTTCTTC. This sequence encodes CASSRIRDRGPGGQFF.

The V and J genes are TRBV11-2 and TRBJ2-7; D might be TRBD1 (5 bases). Between the trimmed V and J ends, which lost 4 bases and 2 bases, there was a span of 9 bases. The CDR3 spans 13 residues. Germline CDR1 SGHAT, CDR2 FQNNGV. The CDR3 region is CASSWGLPYEQYF. The DNA for the CDR3 is TGTGCCAGCAGCTGGGGCCTCCCCTACGAGCAGTACTTC.

Ten or more counts support this clone. The gene calls are TRBV19 and TRBJ2-4, with a tentative D call TRBD1 (6 bases). Germline V gene lookup returns CDR1 LNHDA and CDR2 SQIVND (reference sequence). V was trimmed by 5 bases and J by 1 base, leaving 27 bases between them. This CDR3 contains 20 residues. Here the CDR3 DNA reads TGTGCCAGTAGTCACCCCGGACAGTTTAATTCGCGCGCGGCCAAAAACATTCAGTACTTC. Encoded protein: CASSHPGQFNSRAAKNIQYF.

CDR3 nucleotide sequence: TGTGCCAGCAGCCAAGATTTGGGGCCTGAAGCTTTCTTT. Amino acid sequence: CASSQDLGPEAFF. This chain connects TRBV3-1 to TRBJ1-1; D is perhaps TRBD1 (5 bases). V lost 0 bases and J 6 bases, leaving 8 bases between the germline ends. Germline V lookup: CDR1 LGHDT, CDR2 YNNKEL (reference sequence). This CDR3 region has 13 residues.

This clone appeared many times. A junction end diverges from the germline sequence, so it may reflect a read error. The chain recombines TRBV10-3 with TRBJ1-4; the D gene is possibly TRBD1 (5 bases). The germline gives CDR1 ENHRY, CDR2 SYGVKD. The CDR3 length is 14 residues. The CDR3 DNA sequence: TGTGCCACCAGTAAACAGGAAACTAATGAAAAACTGTTTTTT. Residues: CATSKQETNEKLFF.

On this clone: An end of the junction does not agree with germline; a read error may underlie this. This chain connects TRBV20-1 to TRBJ1-2; the D is unclear. Germline V CDR1 and CDR2: DFQATT, SNEGSKA (reference sequence). CDR3 length: 12 residues. The CDR3 here is CSARPAHYGYSF. CDR3 DNA sequence: TGCAGTGCCAGGCCAGCGCACTATGGCTACTCCTTC.

In this sample, this clone turned up many times. This sequence joins TRBV6-1 and TRBJ2-1; 7 bases match TRBD2. Germline V CDR1 and CDR2: MNHNS, SASEGT. Losses at the gene ends were 6 bases for V and 10 bases for J; bases not matched to a gene: 12. The CDR3 runs to 14 residues. CDR3: CASSRAVGGGEQFF. The CDR3 region has the DNA TGTGCCAGCAGCCGGGCCGTGGGGGGGGGAGAGCAGTTCTTC.

This clone was detected many times. A clone one base away is much larger, so this may be a read error. The sample contains more than one DNA sequence encoding this CDR3. The rearrangement joins TRBV7-2 to TRBJ2-1; D possibly matches TRBD1 or TRBD2 (5 bases each). V lost 5 bases, J lost 2 bases, and 19 bases lay in between. The CDR3 loop spans 17 amino acids. Germline CDR1 SGHTA, CDR2 FQGNSA. CDR3 sequence: CASSPQGAGPPYNEQFF. The CDR3 coding sequence is TGTGCCAGCAGCCCTCAGGGAGCAGGACCCCCCTACAATGAGCAGTTCTTC.

This chain connects TRBV24-1 to TRBJ2-2; D gene unclear. V was pared by 1 base and J by 9 bases, with 11 bases between. Germline V gene sequence: CDR1 KGHDR, CDR2 SFDVKD. This CDR3 comprises 14 residues. This CDR3 is CATSDLSVTWELFF. CDR3 coding DNA: TGTGCCACCAGTGATTTAAGCGTCACGTGGGAGCTGTTTTTT.

This rearrangement joins TRBV5-1 to TRBJ2-2, with 14 bases lining up with TRBD2. The junction had 4 bases not matched to a gene; V was cut back by 4 bases and J by 5 bases. CDR3 length: 16 residues. CDR1 SGHRS and CDR2 YFSETQ come from the germline V gene. The CDR3 loop reads CASSKGLAGETGELFF. The CDR3 nucleotides are TGCGCCAGCAGCAAGGGACTAGCGGGAGAAACCGGGGAGCTGTTTTTT.

This clone ranks as medium-sized. V usage is TRBV19 and J usage is TRBJ2-7; the match to TRBD1 covers 9 bases. Germline loops: CDR1 LNHDA, CDR2 SQIVND (reference sequence). Losses at the gene ends were 1 base for V and 4 bases for J; bases not matched to a gene: 8. CDR3 length: 16 amino acids. CDR3 protein: CASSIGDRVSTYEQYF. As DNA, the CDR3 is TGTGCCAGTAGTATAGGGGACAGGGTTTCGACGTACGAGCAGTACTTC.

This chain uses TRBV20-1 with TRBJ2-7; 8 nucleotides agree with TRBD1. V was clipped by 5 bases and J by 1 base; unmatched bases: 7. The CDR3 has 14 amino acids. Germline loops: CDR1 DFQATT, CDR2 SNEGSKA (reference sequence). The CDR3 DNA reads as TGCAGTGCTTGGGGACAGGCCTTATCCTACGAGCAGTACTTC. It codes for CSAWGQALSYEQYF.

The V gene is TRBV6-1, the J gene TRBJ1-1; 10 bases are a match to TRBD1. This CDR3 is built from 14 residues. Germline V gives CDR1 MNHNS, CDR2 SASEGT. V lost 6 bases, J lost 5 bases, and 6 bases stayed unmatched. CDR3 protein: CASSQDRGRTEAFF. The DNA of the CDR3 is TGTGCCAGCAGCCAAGACAGGGGGCGGACTGAAGCTTTCTTT.

A single count supports this clone. The chain recombines TRBV5-1 with TRBJ1-2; D is undetermined. The CDR3 loop spans 14 amino acids. The V end lost 0 bases, the J end lost 2 bases, and 8 bases lay between the germline ends. Germline values: CDR1 SGHRS, CDR2 YFSETQ. The CDR3 loop is CASSLATVNYGYTF. The CDR3 region has the DNA TGCGCCAGCAGCTTGGCGACCGTAAACTATGGCTACACCTTC.

DNA for the CDR3: TGTGCCAGCAGTTCGGGGTACCCTGAAGCTTTCTTT. Amino acid sequence: CASSSGYPEAFF. V and J are TRBV6-5 and TRBJ1-1; D is unclear. V was pared by 4 bases and J by 6 bases, with 9 bases between. The V gene's germline CDR1 is MNHEY and CDR2 SVGAGI. CDR3 length: 12 residues.

At least ten counts were recorded for this clone. V usage is TRBV3-1 and J usage is TRBJ2-6; a possible D gene is TRBD2 (6 bases). The length of the CDR3 is 17 residues. Germline loops: CDR1 LGHDT, CDR2 YNNKEL (reference sequence). The V end was cut by 1 base, the J end by 2 bases, with 12 bases between. The CDR3 DNA follows: TGTGCCAGCAGCCAAGTAGGGGAGGTGGCTGGGGCCAACGTCCTGACTTTC. Translating it yields CASSQVGEVAGANVLTF.

This clone was seen many times. The chain joins TRBV11-2 to TRBJ2-3, with TRBD2 identical over 8 bases. The V and J ends lost 2 bases and 2 bases, in that order; junction bases with no gene match: 3. The CDR3 contains 15 residues. Germline loops: CDR1 SGHAT, CDR2 FQNNGV. CDR3 residues: CASSLQRGITDTQYF. For the CDR3, the DNA is TGTGCCAGCAGCTTACAGCGGGGGATCACAGATACGCAGTATTTT.

This clone is categorized as medium-sized. The V call is TRBV12-3 or TRBV12-4, the J call TRBJ1-3; D uncertain. CDR3 length equals 16 residues. Trimming took 5 bases from V and 0 from J, leaving 14 bases between them. The CDR3 region is CASSRTEESSGNTIYF. The CDR3 coding sequence is TGTGCCAGCAGTCGCACTGAAGAGAGCTCTGGAAACACCATATATTTT.

This clone showed up just a few times. The chain joins TRBV6-5 to TRBJ1-2; perhaps TRBD1 as D (5 bases). This CDR3 is 14 amino acids long. Germline V CDR1 and CDR2: MNHEY, SVGAGI. The V gene lost 3 bases and the J gene lost 3 bases, with 11 bases spanning the gap. The CDR3 nucleotides are TGTGCCAGCAGTTATTCAGACAGCTACTATGGCTACACCTTC. Protein sequence: CASSYSDSYYGYTF.

In its sample, this clone was seen many times. The rearrangement links TRBV5-4 to TRBJ2-2; 8 bases map to TRBD1. V gave up 4 bases and J gave up 4 bases; unmatched junction bases: 6. Germline CDR1 is SGHNT and CDR2 is YYREEE (reference sequence). The CDR3 is made up of 15 amino acids. The CDR3 DNA follows: TGTGCCAGCAGCACAAGGGACAGGCGCACCGGGGAGCTGTTTTTT. It codes for CASSTRDRRTGELFF.

The V call is TRBV6-4, the J call TRBJ1-1; D unresolved. Germline lookup yields CDR1 MRHNA and CDR2 SNTAGT. This CDR3 is 14 amino acids long. Between the trimmed V and J ends, which lost 6 bases and 1 base, there was a span of 12 bases. This CDR3 reads CASSPFAGNTEAFF. CDR3 coding DNA: TGTGCCAGCAGCCCCTTTGCAGGGAACACTGAAGCTTTCTTT.

This clone was seen ten or more times. V usage is TRBV27 and J usage is TRBJ1-1; unclear D gene. This CDR3 spans 14 amino acids. Germline-derived CDR1 and CDR2 are MNHEY and SMNVEV (reference sequence). Trimming took off 2 bases at V and 4 bases at J, with 11 bases between the two ends. The CDR3 reads CASSLNFRGTEAFF. In nucleotides, the CDR3 is TGTGCCAGCAGTTTAAATTTTCGGGGCACTGAAGCTTTCTTT.

By share of the sample, this clone is medium-sized. The rearrangement uses TRBV19 and TRBJ2-5, with TRBD2 matching 7 bases. CDR3 length equals 14 residues. Germline V gene data show CDR1 as LNHDA and CDR2 as SQIVND (reference sequence). Trimming at V came to 2 bases and at J to 5 bases, leaving 5 bases not matched to a gene. CDR3 DNA: TGTGCCAGTAGTATAATAGCGGGTGTGGAGACCCAGTACTTC. This sequence encodes CASSIIAGVETQYF.